The 31 T cell receptor beta chains in this list originate from one sample, sequenced in a study of human T cells and chemical hapten exposure. MiXCR was run by TCRdb on the RACE reads, yielding one entry per CDR3 protein. The sample carries around 100,000 distinct CDR3 sequences, approximately 11% recorded once. Noted time point: patch test 1, 2 weeks after DPC sensitization. Treatment indicated: therapeutic diphenylcyclopropenone sensitization with weekly scalp DPC. The source was whole blood, collected in connection with sensitization to the hapten diphenylcyclopropenone (DPC). These receptor sequences come from a woman aged 40 to 49 with alopecia areata. Some clones in this sample may be carry-over from other donors' samples.

This clonotype has a count of ten or more. V and J are TRBV6-2 or TRBV6-3 and TRBJ1-5; a weak D match, TRBD1 (5 bases). Germline assignment: CDR1 MNHEY and CDR2 SVGEGT. Trimming removed 3 bases from V and 3 bases from J, with 15 bases in between. This CDR3 is 16 amino acids long. The CDR3 DNA follows: TGTGCCAGCAGTTATGGAGGGGATAGAGTCAATCAGCCCCAGCATTTT. Translated, it gives CASSYGGDRVNQPQHF.

This clonotype was seen more than once but under ten times. The rearrangement uses TRBV6-5 and TRBJ1-4; 9 bases map to TRBD1. With 6 bases clipped from V and 5 bases from J, the junction kept 7 bases outside the gene matches. Germline CDR1 is MNHEY and CDR2 is SVGAGI. The CDR3 totals 15 residues. CDR3 protein: CASRKSGTGNEKLFF. The CDR3 region has the DNA TGTGCCAGCAGAAAATCCGGGACAGGGAATGAAAAACTGTTTTTT.

The chain joins TRBV4-1 to TRBJ1-2; D possibly corresponds to TRBD1 (6 bases). CDR1 is MGHRA and CDR2 is YSYEKL in the germline V gene. This CDR3 is built from 17 residues. V was clipped by 0 bases and J by 4 bases, with 18 bases between them. The CDR3 DNA is TGCGCCAGCAGCCAAGATATGGTGACAGGAAGATCCTATGGCTACACCTTC. This codes for CASSQDMVTGRSYGYTF.

The V call is TRBV6-6, the J call TRBJ2-5; the match to TRBD2 covers 8 bases. CDR1 MNHNY and CDR2 SVGAGI come from the germline V gene (reference sequence). The V gene end was trimmed by 7 bases and the J gene end by 5 bases; junction bases not matched to a gene: 15. This CDR3 is built from 16 residues. CDR3 coding DNA: TGTGCCAGCACTGTAGGGACTAGGGATCCCGGGGAGACCCAGTACTTC. Translated: CASTVGTRDPGETQYF.

The V and J genes are TRBV6-5 and TRBJ1-2; perhaps TRBD1 as D (6 bases). The CDR3 is made up of 13 amino acids. Germline values: CDR1 MNHEY, CDR2 SVGAGI. V gave up 7 bases and J gave up 6 bases, with 15 bases separating them. The CDR3 sequence is CASTSMGGDGYTF. The CDR3 DNA sequence: TGTGCCAGCACTTCGATGGGGGGCGATGGCTACACCTTC.

V usage is TRBV6-2 or TRBV6-3 and J usage is TRBJ1-2, with D possibly matching TRBD1 (5 bases). Germline CDR1 is MNHEY and CDR2 is SVGEGT. Trimming took off 0 bases at V and 8 bases at J, with 16 bases between the two ends. The CDR3 is made up of 15 amino acids. In DNA, the CDR3 is TGTGCCAGCAGTTACTCGACCCGGCTGGAGGGGGGCTACACCTTC. This codes for CASSYSTRLEGGYTF.

The V gene is TRBV7-2, the J gene TRBJ2-3; TRBD2 matches 7 bases. The CDR3 extends over 14 amino acids. Germline V gene data show CDR1 as SGHTA and CDR2 as FQGNSA. V gave up 5 bases and J gave up 5 bases; unmatched junction bases: 7. The CDR3 bases are TGTGCCAGCAGCACGCCTCGGGGGGTAGATACGCAGTATTTT. Encoded protein: CASSTPRGVDTQYF.

This clonotype was seen a handful of times. The chain combines TRBV28 with TRBJ2-1, with TRBD2 identical over 11 bases. After removal of 7 bases from V and 6 bases from J, the junction contained 8 bases not matched to a gene. Germline V gene lookup returns CDR1 MDHEN and CDR2 SYDVKM. The CDR3 is 15 residues long. The CDR3 spells CASTLTSGTPNEQFF. The DNA of the CDR3 is TGTGCCAGCACCCTGACTAGCGGGACCCCCAATGAGCAGTTCTTC.

Concerning this clonotype itself: This sequence may be a read error, since a much larger clone differs from it by one base. This chain connects TRBV14 to TRBJ2-1; unclear D gene. Germline CDR1 is SGHDN and CDR2 is FVKESK. CDR3 length: 14 residues. CDR3 sequence reads: CAGSQDSGYNEQFF. CDR3 coding DNA: TGTGCCGGCAGCCAAGATTCCGGGTACAATGAGCAGTTCTTC. The variable domain in full, with the rest retrieved from reference TRBV14 and TRBJ2-1, is EAGVTQFPSHSVIEKGQTVTLRCDPISGHDNLYWYRRVMGKEIKFLLHFVKESKQDESGMPNNRFLAERTGGTYSTLKVQPAELEDSGVYFCAGSQDSGYNEQFFGPGTRLTVL.

This clonotype was observed a handful of times. The chain carries TRBV2 and TRBJ1-2; TRBD1 matches at 11 bases. This CDR3 spans 15 amino acids. Germline V gene lookup returns CDR1 SNHLY and CDR2 FYNNEI. V was clipped by 7 bases and J by 1 base; unmatched bases: 5. CDR3 nucleotide sequence: TGTGCCAGCAACCGGGACAGGGGGGATAACTATGGCTACACCTTC. It is translated as CASNRDRGDNYGYTF.

The table lists this clonotype with a few counts. The DNA is omitted, as the CDR3 cannot be located on it reliably, and the CDR3 follows TCRdb's listing. The rearrangement links TRBV29-1 to TRBJ2-1; the listed D gene, TRBD1, was not tested against the DNA. Germline V lookup: CDR1 SQVTM, CDR2 ANQGSEA. Both ends counted, the CDR3 spans 23 residues. The CDR3 protein is CSVDNRGYEQFFGPGTRHYEQFF.

This clonotype was seen only a few times. The rearrangement joins TRBV11-2 to TRBJ1-1, with D unclear. Trimming cost V 3 bases and J 8 bases, with 7 bases left between them. Germline V gene lookup returns CDR1 SGHAT and CDR2 FQNNGV. The CDR3 is 11 amino acids. The CDR3 sequence: CASSFRGEAFF. The CDR3 DNA follows: TGTGCCAGCAGCTTTAGAGGGGAAGCTTTCTTT. Full variable domain (outside the CDR3, taken from reference TRBV11-2 and TRBJ1-1): EAGVAQSPRYKIIEKRQSVAFWCNPISGHATLYWYQQILGQGPKLLIQFQNNGVVDDSQLPKDRFSAERLKGVDSTLKIQPAKLEDSAVYLCASSFRGEAFFGQGTRLTVV.

This clonotype was counted between two and nine times. The chain combines TRBV19 with TRBJ1-2; D is unclear. Trimming pared 3 bases from V and 10 bases from J, leaving 21 bases between. Germline-derived CDR1 and CDR2 are LNHDA and SQIVND (reference sequence). The CDR3 has 15 residues. CDR3 sequence (DNA): TGTGCCAGTAGTATCGGGCCCACGGCTATTTTACCCTACACCTTC. This gives the protein CASSIGPTAILPYTF.

This clonotype has a handful of counts. V gene TRBV3-1 combines with J gene TRBJ2-7; 9 bases align to TRBD1. This CDR3 has 15 residues. V shed 1 base and J 3 bases; nucleotides not matched to a gene: 4. Germline CDR1 LGHDT, CDR2 YNNKEL (reference sequence). The CDR3 DNA reads TGTGCCAGCAGCCAAGCACAGGGGGCGCGCTACGAGCAGTACTTC. It translates to CASSQAQGARYEQYF.

This clonotype was seen more than once but under ten times. This rearrangement joins TRBV20-1 to TRBJ2-7; 10 bases are a match to TRBD2. With 3 bases clipped from V and 4 bases from J, the junction kept 6 bases outside the gene matches. The germline gives CDR1 DFQATT, CDR2 SNEGSKA (reference sequence). The CDR3 is made up of 14 amino acids. CDR3 sequence (DNA): TGCAGTGCTAGGAATAGCGGGAGGATTTACGAGCAGTACTTC. Protein product: CSARNSGRIYEQYF.

The rearrangement links TRBV2 to TRBJ1-4, with a weak D call TRBD1 (6 bases). Germline V gene sequence: CDR1 SNHLY, CDR2 FYNNEI. V dropped 10 bases and J dropped 5 bases, with 17 bases sitting between them. This CDR3 has 14 amino acids. The CDR3 DNA follows: TGTGCCACCCTGGGGGGCAGAGGAAATGAAAAACTGTTTTTT. Its translation: CATLGGRGNEKLFF.

This clonotype came up many times. V usage is TRBV7-2 and J usage is TRBJ2-7; 9 bases agree with TRBD2. Per germline, CDR1 SGHTA and CDR2 FQGNSA. Trimming took 1 base from V and 3 from J; bases not matched to a gene: 4. The CDR3 runs 15 residues. CDR3 amino acids: CASSLGGLASYEQYF. The CDR3 nucleotides are TGTGCCAGCAGCTTAGGGGGACTAGCTAGCTACGAGCAGTACTTC. The variable domain in full, with the rest retrieved from reference TRBV7-2 and TRBJ2-7, is GAGVSQSPSNKVTEKGKDVELRCDPISGHTALYWYRQSLGQGLEFLIYFQGNSAPDKSGLPSDRFSAERTGGSVSTLTIQRTQQEDSAVYLCASSLGGLASYEQYFGPGTRLTVT.

In this sample, this clonotype turned up a few times. V usage is TRBV20-1 and J usage is TRBJ2-3; TRBD2 agrees at 7 bases. CDR3 length: 14 amino acids. The germline CDR1 and CDR2 sequences are DFQATT and SNEGSKA (reference sequence). The V gene end was trimmed by 3 bases and the J gene end by 2 bases; junction bases not matched to a gene: 5. CDR3 in amino acids: CSASGSGATDTQYF. The CDR3 DNA is TGCAGTGCTAGTGGCAGCGGGGCCACAGATACGCAGTATTTT.

This chain connects TRBV6-2 or TRBV6-3 to TRBJ1-2, with D possibly matching TRBD1 (5 bases). This CDR3 has 13 amino acids. CDR1 is MNHEY and CDR2 is SVGEGT in the germline V gene. The V end lost 2 bases, the J end lost 5 bases, and 9 bases lay between the germline ends. This CDR3 is CASSYATEYGYTF. CDR3 in DNA: TGTGCCAGCAGTTACGCGACAGAATATGGCTACACCTTC.

The chain combines TRBV6-5 with TRBJ1-1; the D gene is possibly TRBD1 (6 bases). Germline CDR1 MNHEY, CDR2 SVGAGI. This CDR3 is built from 11 residues. V was cut by 6 bases and J by 9 bases, with 11 bases left in between. The CDR3 DNA sequence: TGTGCCAGCAGAGGACAGCTGAAAGCTTTCTTT. It specifies CASRGQLKAFF.

In its sample, this clonotype was seen a few times. V usage is TRBV20-1 and J usage is TRBJ2-7; D is perhaps TRBD1 (6 bases). V lost 5 bases and J lost 6, with 17 bases in between. This CDR3 spans 13 amino acids. Germline lookup yields CDR1 DFQATT and CDR2 SNEGSKA (reference sequence). The CDR3 DNA reads TGCAGTGCTTTGCAGTTCAGGGGAACCGAGCAGTACTTC. It specifies CSALQFRGTEQYF.

The gene calls are TRBV20-1 and TRBJ2-5; D remains unclear. Between the trimmed V and J ends, which lost 5 bases and 5 bases, there was a span of 12 bases. The CDR3 is made up of 12 amino acids. The V gene's germline CDR1 is DFQATT and CDR2 SNEGSKA (reference sequence). CDR3 nucleotides: TGCAGTGCTGGCGATAGGCGGGAGACCCAGTACTTC. The encoded protein is CSAGDRRETQYF.

Ten or more counts support this clonotype. The rearrangement links TRBV7-8 to TRBJ2-2; D unresolved. The CDR3 sequence is 14 residues long. Trimming removed 1 base at V and 5 bases at J, with 8 bases between. The germline V gene encodes CDR1 SGHVS and CDR2 FQNEAQ. In nucleotides, the CDR3 is TGTGCCAGCAGCTTAGAAGTGCTTACCGGGGAGCTGTTTTTT. This codes for CASSLEVLTGELFF.

The CDR3, as DNA: TGTGCCAGCTCACCCCCGACAGGGGATCGCACTGAAGCTTTCTTT. Encoded protein: CASSPPTGDRTEAFF. The rearrangement joins TRBV18 to TRBJ1-1; 8 bases are shared with TRBD1. The CDR3 sequence is 15 residues long. In germline, CDR1 is KGHSH, CDR2 LQKENI. V shed 3 bases, J shed 4 bases, and the junction held 7 bases outside the gene matches.

There are many counts of this clonotype. The rearrangement links TRBV6-2 or TRBV6-3 to TRBJ1-6, with no clear D. The CDR3 is 15 residues long. With 8 bases removed from V and 9 bases from J, the gap between germline ends came to 20 bases. CDR1 is MNHEY and CDR2 is SVGEGT in the germline V gene. DNA of the CDR3: TGTGCCAGCCGACTGAGGAGTACGGGTACTTCACCCCTCCACTTT. This gives the protein CASRLRSTGTSPLHF.

This clonotype was picked up many times. The chain recombines TRBV29-1 with TRBJ1-4; tentative D call: TRBD1 (6 bases). The ends were cut back, 6 bases at V and 4 bases at J, with 12 bases in the middle. Looked up from germline, CDR1 is SQVTM and CDR2 is ANQGSEA. CDR3 size: 13 residues. CDR3 in amino acids: CSVRGDYNEKLFF. In DNA form, the CDR3 reads TGCAGCGTCAGGGGCGACTATAATGAAAAACTGTTTTTT. Variable domain in full (rest from reference TRBV29-1 and TRBJ1-4): SAVISQKPSRDICQRGTSLTIQCQVDSQVTMMFWYRQQPGQSLTLIATANQGSEATYESGFVIDKFPISRPNLTFSTLTVSNMSPEDSSIYLCSVRGDYNEKLFFGSGTQLSVL.

This clonotype occurred many times. V gene TRBV12-5 combines with J gene TRBJ2-2; 8 positions agree with TRBD1. Germline lookup yields CDR1 LGHNT and CDR2 FRNRAP. CDR3 size: 14 residues. Trimming at V came to 6 bases and at J to 6 bases, leaving 6 bases not matched to a gene. The CDR3 sequence: CASGLGQGAGELFF. CDR3 DNA sequence: TGTGCTAGTGGGCTTGGACAGGGAGCCGGGGAGCTGTTTTTT.

This sequence joins TRBV30 and TRBJ2-2, with D unresolved. Trimming stripped 8 bases from V and 8 bases from J, with 15 bases between. There are 12 residues in the CDR3. The germline V gene encodes CDR1 GTSNPN and CDR2 SVGIG (reference sequence). The CDR3 bases are TGTGCCCAATTGCAGTTCAGTGGGGAGCTGTTTTTT. Translation gives CAQLQFSGELFF.

Note on this clonotype: One base away lies a much larger clone, so this may be a sequencing read error. The gene calls are TRBV9 and TRBJ1-1; D not resolved. Germline V CDR1 and CDR2: SGDLS, YYNGEE. Trimming took 1 base from V and 1 from J, leaving 5 bases between them. This CDR3 region has 13 residues. CDR3 nucleotide sequence: TGTGCCAGCAGCGTAATAGGGAACACTGAAGCTTTCTTT. It specifies CASSVIGNTEAFF.

The chain recombines TRBV7-9 with TRBJ2-3, with 7 bases aligning to TRBD2. This CDR3 spans 16 amino acids. CDR1 and CDR2 (germline): SEHNR, FQNEAQ (reference sequence). V lost 2 bases to trimming and J lost 1 base; unmatched junction nucleotides: 6. The CDR3 spells CASSLRGRAGTDTQYF. The CDR3 DNA sequence: TGTGCCAGCAGCTTACGGGGGAGGGCCGGCACAGATACGCAGTATTTT.

The chain recombines TRBV7-2 with TRBJ2-7; TRBD1 matches at 11 bases. The CDR3 is 14 amino acids. Germline V gene data show CDR1 as SGHTA and CDR2 as FQGNSA. After removal of 6 bases from V and 5 bases from J, the junction contained 6 bases not matched to a gene. CDR3 sequence reads: CASRRDRGVHEQYF. The CDR3 DNA follows: TGTGCCAGCAGACGGGACAGGGGGGTGCACGAGCAGTACTTC.